This T cell receptor (beta chain) was retrieved from a study of blood T cell repertoires in COVID-19. Assay used: immunoSEQ multiplex PCR; TCRdb lists only in-frame clones, some missing. The repertoire includes around 70,000 clones, 83% of them detected once, and around 43% sits in the top ten. There are 15 residues in the CDR3. V shed 6 bases and J 2 bases; nucleotides not matched to a gene: 9. In germline, CDR1 is MDHEN, CDR2 SYDVKM. V usage is TRBV28 and J usage is TRBJ1-1; 7 positions match TRBD1. This TCR was sampled from an elderly man with acute or convalescent COVID-19. Input material: peripheral blood. CDR3 in DNA: TGTGCCAGCAGCCCCTACACAGGGGCCAACACTGAAGCTTTCTTT. It codes for CASSPYTGANTEAFF.